This paragraph reports one T cell receptor beta chain. From germline, CDR1 is SGHKS and CDR2 YYEKEE (reference sequence). The CDR3 is 15 residues long. The V gene lost 0 bases and the J gene lost 5 bases, with 14 bases spanning the gap. These data are taken from a study of OX40 agonist ivuxolimab in advanced cancers. Study background: The study enrolled dose-escalation patients with hepatocellular carcinoma, melanoma, renal cell or head and neck cancer. Partial responses were achieved by three patients, of whom one had hepatocellular carcinoma and two had cutaneous melanoma.

Libraries were prepared by immunoSEQ multiplex PCR; TCRdb keeps only in-frame clonotypes and omits some of them. The table records about 77,000 clones, 65% to 90% of them present only once. The input for sequencing was CD4+ or CD8+ T cells sorted from blood, taken in a trial of the OX40 agonist ivuxolimab. The sequence derives from an adult with an advanced solid tumor such as melanoma, head and neck, liver or kidney cancer. J is TRBJ2-5 and V is TRBV5-5; D gene ambiguous. The CDR3 region is CASSLDGRPTETQYF. CDR3 DNA: TGTGCCAGCAGCTTGGACGGCAGGCCAACGGAGACCCAGTACTTC.